This T cell receptor (beta chain) was captured by sequencing in a study of blood T cells in healthy people across ages. The CDR3 runs 11 residues. Per germline, CDR1 LGHNA and CDR2 YNFKEQ. V lost 8 bases to trimming and J lost 4 bases, with 8 bases between them. Using a J-beta primer mix together with a sample-barcoded 5' primer, a second PCR was run for roughly 6 to 11 cycles. With 12 random nucleotides, a template-switch adaptor tagged each individual cDNA molecule. TCRdb independently ran MiXCR on the 5' RACE reads; one entry per CDR3 protein. Among about 1.4 million distinct CDR3 sequences listed, approximately 60% were seen once.

The chain has TRBV4-2 and TRBJ1-2; perhaps TRBD1 as D (6 bases). Sequencing was performed on blood. This TCR derives from a man aged 18 to 30 in good health. The CDR3 bases are TGTGCCAGCCGGGACACCTATGGCTACACCTTC. The encoded protein is CASRDTYGYTF.